Here is one TCR beta chain with its context. These data originate in a study of shared clonotypes between healthy human individuals. Germline-derived CDR1 and CDR2 are MDHEN and SYDVKM. This CDR3 has 15 residues. The V gene lost 5 bases and the J gene lost 9 bases, with 20 bases spanning the gap. Naive CD8 cells lacked CD45RO, underwent positive selection for CCR7 and left out terminally differentiated effector memory CD45RA+ cells. Data came from immunoSEQ multiplex PCR; TCRdb stores just in-frame clones and leaves some out. The table shows under 850,000 clones, with 90% to 95% occurring only once. The chain carries TRBV28 and TRBJ2-1; a weak D match, TRBD2 (6 bases). Sequences were obtained from naive CD8+ T cells sorted from blood. The origin of this receptor is a man aged 25 to 45 in good health. The CDR3 spells CASSPLAGLSAEQFF. The CDR3 nucleotides are TGTGCCAGCAGTCCCCTGGCGGGACTTTCTGCTGAGCAGTTCTTC.